A selection of T cell receptor beta chains follows, all from one sample in a study of shared clonotypes between healthy human individuals. TCRdb keeps only in-frame clones here, not all; method: immunoSEQ multiplex PCR. The data show approximately 2.5 million clones, with roughly nine tenths seen just once and roughly 0.14% held by the top ten. Material for sequencing was naive CD4+ T cells sorted from blood. These receptors came from a man between 18 and 29 years old in good health. Both conserved end residues are part of each CDR3. A D gene is named only where the DNA matches it firmly. Clone size, where shown, is once, few, many, or a class for clones that have expanded.

TRBJ1-1,few,TRBV20-1,.,10,TGCAGTGCTGTTCGTACTGAAGCTTTCTTT,CSAVRTEAFF
TRBJ2-7,.,TRBV25-1,TRBD1,16,TGTGCCAGCAGTGATCCCTCAACGACAGGGAGCTACGAGCAGTACTTC,CASSDPSTTGSYEQYF
TRBJ1-2,.,TRBV14,.,13,TGTGCCAGCAGCCAAGTTCCTAACTATGGCTACACCTTC,CASSQVPNYGYTF
TRBJ2-3,.,TRBV5-6,.,14,TGTGCCAGCAGCCTGGGGGAGGGCACAGATACGCAGTATTTT,CASSLGEGTDTQYF
TRBJ1-3,.,TRBV4-1,.,17,TGCGCCAGCAGCCCCAGAAAGACAGCGAACTCTGGAAACACCATATATTTT,CASSPRKTANSGNTIYF
TRBJ2-2,.,TRBV27,TRBD2,16,TGTGCCAGCAGTTTATCGGGACTAGTTTTCACCGGGGAGCTGTTTTTT,CASSLSGLVFTGELFF
TRBJ1-5,.,TRBV27,TRBD1,18,TGTGCCAGCAGTTTCACCGGGACAGGGGGCTCGAGCAATCAGCCCCAGCATTTT,CASSFTGTGGSSNQPQHF
TRBJ1-4,.,TRBV4-1,TRBD1,16,TGCGCCAGCAGCCAAGTCCCCCGGGCAGGGGGGGAAAAACTGTTTTTT,CASSQVPRAGGEKLFF
TRBJ2-4,.,TRBV6-5,.,15,TGTGCCAGCAGTTTGTCTTGGGGAGGTATAGACATTCAGTACTTC,CASSLSWGGIDIQYF
TRBJ2-2,.,TRBV19,TRBD2,15,TGTGCCAGCACCCTAGCGGGTCCGAACACCGGGGAGCTGTTTTTT,CASTLAGPNTGELFF
TRBJ1-1,.,TRBV5-1,.,16,TGCGCCAGCAGCTTGGAAAAGTCCGGCCGTAACACTGAAGCTTTCTTT,CASSLEKSGRNTEAFF
TRBJ1-1,.,TRBV7-2,.,13,TGTGCCAGCAGTCCCGGTAGGTGGACTGAAGCTTTCTTT,CASSPGRWTEAFF
TRBJ1-4,.,TRBV11-3,TRBD1,18,TGTGCCAGCAGCTTAAGCCCAGGGGGCTCCCTAAGTTTTGAAAAACTGTTTTTT,CASSLSPGGSLSFEKLFF
TRBJ2-7,.,TRBV2,TRBD1,17,TGTGCCAGCAGTGGACTTTTAGGGACAGGAGATTCTTACGAGCAGTACTTC,CASSGLLGTGDSYEQYF
TRBJ2-3,.,TRBV30,TRBD2,14,TGTGCCTGGGAAAGCGGGATGTCGACAGATACGCAGTATTTT,CAWESGMSTDTQYF
TRBJ2-7,.,TRBV7-9,TRBD2,14,TGTGCCAGCAGCGGACTAGCGGGAGCCTACGAGCAGTACTTC,CASSGLAGAYEQYF
TRBJ2-3,.,TRBV7-8,TRBD2,15,TGTGCCAGCAGCTCTAGCGGTACTAGCACAGATACGCAGTATTTT,CASSSSGTSTDTQYF
TRBJ1-6,.,TRBV5-1,.,16,TGCGCCAGCAGCCCCCGACAGAGCTCCTATAATTCACCCCTCCACTTT,CASSPRQSSYNSPLHF
TRBJ2-5,.,TRBV6-1,.,15,TGTGCCAGCCGGAGAGGGAACCTTTTTCAAGAGACCCAGTACTTC,CASRRGNLFQETQYF
TRBJ2-5,.,TRBV5-1,TRBD2,15,TGCGCCAGCAGCTTGCGAGCGGGAGAGACTGAGACCCAGTACTTC,CASSLRAGETETQYF
TRBJ1-4,.,TRBV5-4,.,13,TGTGCCAGCAGACAAGACGGGAATGAAAAACTGTTTTTT,CASRQDGNEKLFF
TRBJ2-1,.,TRBV6-5,.,13,TGTGCCAGCAGTTCCCCAGGGGGGGTTGAGCAGTTCTTC,CASSSPGGVEQFF
TRBJ2-1,many,TRBV9,.,15,TGTGCCAGCAGCGTGGCCCCGGGAAACTACAATGAGCAGTTCTTC,CASSVAPGNYNEQFF
TRBJ2-2,.,TRBV5-1,TRBD2,14,TGCGCCAGCAGCTTGGGGGGACTAGTCGGGGAGCTGTTTTTT,CASSLGGLVGELFF
TRBJ1-2,.,TRBV14,.,12,TGTGCCAGCAGCCCTCCTAGCTATGGCTACACCTTC,CASSPPSYGYTF
TRBJ2-7,.,TRBV10-2,.,12,TGCGCCAGCAGTGGGACTACCTACGAGCAGTACTTC,CASSGTTYEQYF
TRBJ1-4,.,TRBV19,.,14,TGTGCCAGTAGTATCGGCAGGGGTACTATCAAACTGTTTTTT,CASSIGRGTIKLFF
TRBJ2-3,.,TRBV10-3,TRBD1,15,TGTGCCATCAGTGCTGCCGGGACAGCGGAAGATACGCAGTATTTT,CAISAAGTAEDTQYF
TRBJ1-1,.,TRBV10-1,.,14,TGCGCCAGCAGTGCAGGACAGAAGAACACTGAAGCTTTCTTT,CASSAGQKNTEAFF
TRBJ2-1,.,TRBV5-4,TRBD2,16,TGTGCCAGCAGCACCACCGGGACTAGCGGGGACAATGAGCAGTTCTTC,CASSTTGTSGDNEQFF
TRBJ1-1,few,TRBV5-1,.,14,TGCGCCAGCAGCTTGGCTGCGGTAAACACTGAAGCTTTCTTT,CASSLAAVNTEAFF
TRBJ1-1,.,TRBV30,TRBD1,13,TGTGCCTGGACCCAGACAGGGGTTACTGAAGCTTTCTTT,CAWTQTGVTEAFF
TRBJ2-3,.,TRBV5-1,.,15,TGCGCCAGCAGCTTTTTCGGGACTAGCACAGATACGCAGTATTTT,CASSFFGTSTDTQYF
TRBJ2-4,.,TRBV6-1,TRBD2,16,TGTGCCAGCAGTGAACAGGGTAGCGGGGGGGCAAACATTCAGTACTTC,CASSEQGSGGANIQYF
TRBJ2-7,.,TRBV18,TRBD1,14,TGTGCCAGCTCACCCGTGGCAGGGGGCCACGAGCAGTACTTC,CASSPVAGGHEQYF
TRBJ1-4,.,TRBV6-6,.,14,TGTGCCAGCAGTTACGGGCGGAATAATGAAAAACTGTTTTTT,CASSYGRNNEKLFF
TRBJ2-3,.,TRBV6-5,TRBD2,15,TGTGCCAGCGGGAAGGGAGCGGGAGGTGCAGATACGCAGTATTTT,CASGKGAGGADTQYF
TRBJ2-2,.,TRBV10-2,TRBD2,14,TGCGCCAGCCTAGCGGGAGAGAGGGCCGGGGAGCTGTTTTTT,CASLAGERAGELFF
TRBJ2-7,.,TRBV10-1,.,13,TGCGCCAGCAGTGAGTCGTTGGACAGCGAGCAGTACTTC,CASSESLDSEQYF
TRBJ1-6,.,TRBV19,.,15,TGTGCCAGTCGGGTGTGGAGCTCCTATAATTCACCCCTCCACTTT,CASRVWSSYNSPLHF
TRBJ2-3,.,TRBV7-9,.,14,TGTGCCAGCAGCTTATGGCTAGATACAGATACGCAGTATTTT,CASSLWLDTDTQYF
TRBJ1-6,.,TRBV28,.,16,TGTGCCAGCAGTCTCGAATCCGGGACCTATAATTCACCCCTCCACTTT,CASSLESGTYNSPLHF
TRBJ1-3,.,TRBV5-1,TRBD1,15,TGCGCCAGCAGCATACAGGGGGCAGAAGGAAACACCATATATTTT,CASSIQGAEGNTIYF
TRBJ2-6,.,TRBV7-8,.,17,TGTGCCAGCAGCTTATCTGGGGTCAGCTCTGGGGCCAACGTCCTGACTTTC,CASSLSGVSSGANVLTF
TRBJ1-1,few,TRBV30,.,13,TGTGCCTGGAGTGTAAACCTGAACACTGAAGCTTTCTTT,CAWSVNLNTEAFF
TRBJ1-4,.,TRBV5-6,.,12,TGTGCCAGCAACGGACTGACTAAAAAACTGTTTTTT,CASNGLTKKLFF
TRBJ2-5,.,TRBV6-5,.,15,TGTGCCAGCACCTGGGGCAAAGGACTAAGGGAGACCCAGTACTTC,CASTWGKGLRETQYF
TRBJ1-5,.,TRBV27,.,13,TGTGCCAGCGGCGGGACTTTTAATCAGCCCCAGCATTTT,CASGGTFNQPQHF